These T cell receptor beta chains were read from a single sample in a study of cytomegalovirus exposure and HLA in healthy donors. Some clones are missing from TCRdb's copy, which holds only in-frame ones; the method was immunoSEQ multiplex PCR. The sample has roughly 120,000 clones; around 10% are singletons. The specimen sequenced was PBMCs. Receptor source: a man aged 25 to 45 in good health and CMV-seronegative. Both conserved end residues are part of each CDR3. A D gene is named only where the DNA matches it firmly. Not every row has a clone size; where given, it reads once, few, many or a size class.

v_gene	j_gene	abundance	d_gene	CDR3nt	CDR3aa
TRBV10-2	TRBJ1-1	few	NA	TGCGCCAGCAGTGATAATGGGGGGGACACTGAAGCTTTCTTT	CASSDNGGDTEAFF
TRBV25-1	TRBJ1-4	few	NA	TGTGCCAGCAGTGTTGGCGAGACAGTTGAAAAACTGTTTTTT	CASSVGETVEKLFF
TRBV6-1	TRBJ1-3	few	TRBD1	TGTGCCAGCGGACCCCGACAGGGCTCAGGAAACACCATATATTTT	CASGPRQGSGNTIYF
TRBV19	TRBJ1-1	few	TRBD1	TGTGCCAGTAGTGGAGACAGGGGGAAGTATACTGAAGCTTTCTTT	CASSGDRGKYTEAFF
TRBV11-2	TRBJ2-5	NA	TRBD2	TGTGCCAGCAGCTTTAGGGTAGCGGGGGGCCAAGAGACCCAGTACTTC	CASSFRVAGGQETQYF
TRBV23-1	TRBJ2-5	NA	TRBD2	TGCGCCAGCAGTCAAACTATCAAATTACCACCTAGCGGGGAACAAGAGACCCAGTACTTC	CASSQTIKLPPSGEQETQYF
TRBV5-1	TRBJ1-1	NA	TRBD1	TGCGCCAGCAGCTTGGAAGGGGGCGCCCCTGAAGCTTTCTTT	CASSLEGGAPEAFF
TRBV10-2	TRBJ2-3	NA	TRBD2	TGCGCCAGCAGTAATCCTAGCGGGGGGGCAGATACGCAGTATTTT	CASSNPSGGADTQYF
TRBV28	TRBJ1-4	few	NA	TGTGCCAGCAGTTCAACAGGGTTAGCTAATGAAAAACTGTTTTTT	CASSSTGLANEKLFF
TRBV27	TRBJ2-7	NA	TRBD2	TGTGCCAGCAGTCCCCGGACGGGGGGGTACGAGCAGTACTTC	CASSPRTGGYEQYF
TRBV7-6	TRBJ1-3	few	TRBD1	TGTGCCAGCAGCCCGACAGGGTACCATGACGGAAACACCATATATTTT	CASSPTGYHDGNTIYF
TRBV2	TRBJ1-6	few	NA	TGTGCCAGCAGTGATCAGGTTACTTTTTCACCCCTCCACTTT	CASSDQVTFSPLHF
TRBV6-1	TRBJ1-5	NA	NA	TGTGCCAGCAGTGGAAGCGGCTCTTATAATCAGCCCCAGCATTTT	CASSGSGSYNQPQHF
TRBV19	TRBJ1-4	NA	NA	TGTGCCAGTACCCAAGCAATTAATGAAAAACTGTTTTTT	CASTQAINEKLFF
TRBV6-4	TRBJ2-6	many	NA	TGTGCCAGCAGTGACTCAGGGGGCTCTGGGGCCAACGTCCTGACTTTC	CASSDSGGSGANVLTF
TRBV7-2	TRBJ1-2	NA	NA	TGTGCCAGCAGCTCTCTAGGGGCGCGTTATGGCTACACCTTC	CASSSLGARYGYTF
TRBV10-2	TRBJ2-7	NA	NA	TGCGCCAGCAGTTCTGGGGGCCCCTACGAGCAGTACTTC	CASSSGGPYEQYF
TRBV10-3	TRBJ2-5	few	TRBD2	TGTGCCATCAGTGAGGCGGGGGGGCAAGAGACCCAGTACTTC	CAISEAGGQETQYF
TRBV29-1	TRBJ2-7	NA	TRBD2	TGCAGCGTGGACCTCGGGGGGTCGAAAGGGGAGCAGTACTTC	CSVDLGGSKGEQYF
TRBV30	TRBJ2-5	few	NA	TGTGCCTGGAGTGTACTCTTGGGGGCTGGGGAGACCCAGTACTTC	CAWSVLLGAGETQYF
TRBV29-1	TRBJ2-3	few	TRBD2	TGCAGCGTTGACAGCGGGAGGGGAACAGATACGCAGTATTTT	CSVDSGRGTDTQYF
TRBV5-5	TRBJ2-7	NA	NA	TGTGCCAGCAGCTTGGTGCCCGTCGGCTCCTACGAGCAGTACTTC	CASSLVPVGSYEQYF
TRBV18	TRBJ2-7	few	TRBD1	TGTGCCAGCTCAGACAGGGGGCGGTTCGAGCAGTACTTC	CASSDRGRFEQYF
TRBV2	TRBJ2-2	few	TRBD1	TGTGCCAGCAGTGGAAAAACTAAACAGGGGAGTCTATACACCGGGGAGCTGTTTTTT	CASSGKTKQGSLYTGELFF
TRBV30	TRBJ1-1	NA	TRBD1	TGTGCCTGGACCCGAGACAGGGGGAACACTGAAGCTTTCTTT	CAWTRDRGNTEAFF
TRBV15	TRBJ2-4	few	NA	TGTGCCACCAGCAGCCCTCCGGGACTTAGCAAAAACATTCAGTACTTC	CATSSPPGLSKNIQYF
TRBV9	TRBJ1-5	NA	NA	TGTGCCAGCAGCCGGGACAACTTGAGCAATCAGCCCCAGCATTTT	CASSRDNLSNQPQHF
TRBV4-2	TRBJ2-3	few	TRBD2	TGTGCCAGCAGCAGGGGGACTAGCGGGAAGCCAGATACGCAGTATTTT	CASSRGTSGKPDTQYF
TRBV7-9	TRBJ2-2	NA	NA	TGTGCCAGCACCCTCGGTTCCGTTGTCACCGGGGAGCTGTTTTTT	CASTLGSVVTGELFF
TRBV10-3	TRBJ2-2	NA	NA	TGTGCCATCAGTCCCCGGGACATTAGAGTGAACACCGGGGAGCTGTTTTTT	CAISPRDIRVNTGELFF
TRBV10-3	TRBJ2-1	NA	TRBD2	TGTGCCATCAGTGACTCTCTCGCGGGAGGTCAGGTTGAGCAGTTCTTC	CAISDSLAGGQVEQFF
TRBV5-1	TRBJ1-6	NA	TRBD1	TGCGCCAGCAGCTCGGGGGACAGCGATAATTCACCCCTCCACTTT	CASSSGDSDNSPLHF
TRBV9	TRBJ1-1	few	NA	TGTGCCAGCAGCGCCTTCCCGAGTCCAGGGAAAGTGAGGTACACTGAAGCTTTCTTT	CASSAFPSPGKVRYTEAFF
TRBV27	TRBJ2-7	NA	TRBD1	TGTGCCAGCAGCATCGGACAGGGGGTCGGGGAGCAGTACTTC	CASSIGQGVGEQYF
TRBV27	TRBJ2-7	NA	NA	TGTGCCAGCAGTTTATCGATCGGACAGTGGACCTACGAGCAGTACTTC	CASSLSIGQWTYEQYF
TRBV7-2	TRBJ2-2	NA	TRBD2	TGTGCCAGCAGCTTAGTCCTAGCGGGGGGCGCGAACACCGGGGAGCTGTTTTTT	CASSLVLAGGANTGELFF
TRBV2	TRBJ1-2	NA	NA	TGTGCCAGCAGAGCGGACAGTCGGACTAACTATGGCTACACCTTC	CASRADSRTNYGYTF
TRBV7-2	TRBJ1-1	few	NA	TGTGCCAGCAGCCTCCCTCTCACTGAAGCTTTCTTT	CASSLPLTEAFF
TRBV28	TRBJ2-7	NA	NA	TGTGCCAGCAGTTTGGTATCGGGGTCATCCTACGAGCAGTACTTC	CASSLVSGSSYEQYF
TRBV9	TRBJ1-3	NA	NA	TGTGCCAGCAGCGACAGGGTCGGGAACACCATATATTTT	CASSDRVGNTIYF
TRBV7-3	TRBJ1-1	NA	NA	TGTGCCAGCAGCTATGGGACTGAGGAGAAAGCTTTCTTT	CASSYGTEEKAFF
TRBV5-6	TRBJ1-6	few	NA	TGTGCCAGCAGCTTGGGAAAGTGGAGCTCATATAATTCACCCCTCCACTTT	CASSLGKWSSYNSPLHF
TRBV2	TRBJ1-1	few	TRBD1	TGTGCCAGCAGTCAACAGGGGGAGGCAACTGAAGCTTTCTTT	CASSQQGEATEAFF
TRBV18	TRBJ2-5	NA	NA	TGTGCCAGCTCACCAGACTATACCCGAGAGACCCAGTACTTC	CASSPDYTRETQYF
TRBV6-6	TRBJ2-7	NA	NA	TGTGCCAGCGGTTACCCAGGGAACGGTTCCTACGAGCAGTACTTC	CASGYPGNGSYEQYF
TRBV11-2	TRBJ2-1	NA	NA	TGTGCCAGCAGCCAAGCCAATGAGCAGTTCTTC	CASSQANEQFF
TRBV6-4	TRBJ2-1	NA	TRBD2	TGTGCCATCAATAGCGGGAGCGAGTACAATGAGCAGTTCTTC	CAINSGSEYNEQFF
TRBV6-1	TRBJ2-7	NA	TRBD1	TGTGCCAGCAGTTGGGGACAGCCGTTCTACGAGCAGTACTTC	CASSWGQPFYEQYF
TRBV30	TRBJ2-1	NA	NA	TGTGCCTGGGATCCAGGGGATTCGGGTTCTGAGCAGTTCTTC	CAWDPGDSGSEQFF
TRBV28	TRBJ2-7	NA	TRBD2	TGTGCCAGCAGTCAGAGCGGGAGGTCCGACGAGCAGTACTTC	CASSQSGRSDEQYF
TRBV13	TRBJ2-7	NA	NA	TGTGCCAGCAGCCGGAGCGGGCCGATGTCCCACGAGCAGTACTTC	CASSRSGPMSHEQYF